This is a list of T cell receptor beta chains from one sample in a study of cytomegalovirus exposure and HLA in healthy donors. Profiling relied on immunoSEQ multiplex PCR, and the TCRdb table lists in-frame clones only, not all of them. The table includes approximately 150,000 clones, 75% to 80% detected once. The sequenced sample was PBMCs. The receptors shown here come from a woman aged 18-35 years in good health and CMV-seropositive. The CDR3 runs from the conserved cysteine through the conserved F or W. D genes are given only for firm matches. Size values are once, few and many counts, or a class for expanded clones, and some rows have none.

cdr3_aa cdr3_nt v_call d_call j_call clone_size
CASGTSGAAEQYF TGTGCCAGCGGGACTAGCGGGGCCGCCGAGCAGTACTTC TRBV27 TRBD2 TRBJ2-7 -
CASSETGGVEEKLFF TGTGCCAGCAGTGAAACGGGGGGCGTTGAAGAAAAACTGTTTTTT TRBV6-1 - TRBJ1-4 -
CASSLAINRAEAFF TGTGCCAGCAGCTTGGCCATAAATCGGGCTGAAGCTTTCTTT TRBV5-4 - TRBJ1-1 -
CASSLAWGHNSPLHF TGTGCCAGCAGCTTAGCATGGGGCCATAATTCACCCCTCCACTTT TRBV7-9 - TRBJ1-6 -
CASSPGGSGETQYF TGTGCCAGCAGCCCGGGAGGGAGCGGAGAGACCCAGTACTTC TRBV5-4 TRBD2 TRBJ2-5 -
CASSSYTGELFF TGTGCCAGCAGCTCTTATACCGGGGAGCTGTTTTTT TRBV11-3 - TRBJ2-2 -
CASSAAGRAGEQFF TGTGCCAGCAGCGCGGCGGGGAGGGCTGGTGAGCAGTTCTTC TRBV2 TRBD2 TRBJ2-1 -
CAISVGTGGYGYTF TGTGCCATCAGTGTTGGGACAGGGGGCTATGGCTACACCTTC TRBV10-3 TRBD1 TRBJ1-2 -
CASSHSGGGTYEQYF TGTGCCAGCAGCCATAGCGGGGGGGGCACCTACGAGCAGTACTTC TRBV7-6 TRBD2 TRBJ2-7 -
CASSHSGAGGPREQFF TGTGCCAGCAGCCACTCCGGAGCGGGGGGGCCGAGGGAGCAGTTCTTC TRBV7-2 TRBD2 TRBJ2-1 -
CAGSPHLNTEAFF TGTGCCGGCAGCCCGCACTTAAACACTGAAGCTTTCTTT TRBV7-7 - TRBJ1-1 -
CASSWVTPSNSPLHF TGTGCCAGCAGTTGGGTGACACCCTCAAATTCACCCCTCCACTTT TRBV28 - TRBJ1-6 medium-sized
CASSRNRGTEAFF TGTGCCAGCAGCCGTAACAGGGGGACTGAAGCTTTCTTT TRBV7-9 TRBD1 TRBJ1-1 few
CAISANPDRDEQYF TGTGCCATCAGTGCCAACCCGGACAGGGACGAGCAGTACTTC TRBV10-3 TRBD1 TRBJ2-7 -
CASKSTGTNSPLHF TGTGCCAGCAAATCGACAGGGACTAATTCACCCCTCCACTTT TRBV6-1 TRBD1 TRBJ1-6 -
CASSETGEAYGYTF TGCGCCAGCAGCGAGACAGGGGAAGCGTATGGCTACACCTTC TRBV5-1 TRBD1 TRBJ1-2 -
CSVVQGYEAFF TGCAGCGTCGTACAGGGGTACGAAGCTTTCTTT TRBV29-1 TRBD1 TRBJ1-1 -
CSVAGSVSGGYEQYF TGCAGCGTTGCGGGCTCGGTGAGCGGGGGCTACGAGCAGTACTTC TRBV29-1 TRBD2 TRBJ2-7 -
CSVLGQGAGDTQYF TGCAGCGTCCTAGGACAGGGGGCGGGAGATACGCAGTATTTT TRBV29-1 TRBD1 TRBJ2-3 once
CASRSTPRGYRDEQYF TGTGCCAGCAGGTCAACCCCCAGGGGATATAGGGACGAGCAGTACTTC TRBV2 - TRBJ2-7 few
CASSRKAGTSVLNTDTQYF TGTGCCAGCAGCCGAAAGGCCGGGACTAGCGTTTTAAACACAGATACGCAGTATTTT TRBV7-9 TRBD2 TRBJ2-3 -
CATKGGQLYGYTF TGTGCCACCAAAGGGGGACAGCTCTATGGCTACACCTTC TRBV19 TRBD1 TRBJ1-2 few
CSARGVTEAFF TGCAGTGCCAGGGGGGTGACTGAAGCTTTCTTT TRBV20-1 TRBD1 TRBJ1-1 -
CASSYSTEGTGGYTF TGTGCCAGCAGTTACTCGACGGAGGGGACTGGAGGCTACACCTTC TRBV6-5 - TRBJ1-2 -
CAWTGGGTEAFF TGTGCCTGGACTGGGGGGGGCACTGAAGCTTTCTTT TRBV30 - TRBJ1-1 -
CASSTPTENSGNTIYF TGTGCCAGCAGCACGCCGACAGAGAACTCTGGAAACACCATATATTTT TRBV7-2 - TRBJ1-3 -
CASSKTGANYGYTF TGTGCCAGCAGTAAGACAGGGGCTAACTATGGCTACACCTTC TRBV9 TRBD1 TRBJ1-2 -
CASSLGGGSYEQYF TGTGCCAGCAGTCTTGGAGGGGGCTCCTACGAGCAGTACTTC TRBV5-5 - TRBJ2-7 once
CASSQGLAGATYNEQFF TGTGCCAGCAGCCAAGGACTAGCGGGGGCTACTTACAATGAGCAGTTCTTC TRBV4-2 TRBD2 TRBJ2-1 -
CASSRTGGTEQYF TGTGCCAGCAGCCGTACAGGGGGGACCGAGCAGTACTTC TRBV7-8 TRBD1 TRBJ2-7 few
CASSLEWALGEQYF TGCGCCAGCAGCTTGGAATGGGCCTTAGGCGAGCAGTACTTC TRBV5-1 - TRBJ2-7 -
CASSLAPTSTDTQYF TGTGCCAGCAGCTTAGCGCCCACTAGCACAGATACGCAGTATTTT TRBV7-6 - TRBJ2-3 once
CASSPGAGLKETQYF TGCGCCAGCAGCCCGGGAGCGGGACTGAAAGAGACCCAGTACTTC TRBV5-1 TRBD2 TRBJ2-5 -
CASSGQPQETQYF TGTGCCAGCAGTGGACAGCCCCAAGAGACCCAGTACTTC TRBV6-4 - TRBJ2-5 -
CASSATDARNTIYF TGTGCCAGCAGTGCCACAGACGCCCGAAACACCATATATTTT TRBV25-1 - TRBJ1-3 -
CASSPTRGKEDGELFF TGTGCCAGCAGCCCGACCAGGGGGAAGGAGGACGGGGAGCTGTTTTTT TRBV5-4 TRBD1 TRBJ2-2 -
CASSRDAGASGNTIYF TGCGCCAGCAGCAGAGACGCAGGGGCGTCTGGAAACACCATATATTTT TRBV4-1 - TRBJ1-3 -
CASSLLPARQGASSYGYTF TGTGCCAGCAGCCTCCTCCCCGCTAGACAGGGCGCGAGCAGCTATGGCTACACCTTC TRBV13 TRBD1 TRBJ1-2 -
CASSIPGTGGTANTEAFF TGTGCCAGTAGTATTCCAGGGACAGGGGGCACCGCGAACACTGAAGCTTTCTTT TRBV19 TRBD1 TRBJ1-1 few
CVSSYTSVEGANVLTF TGTGTCAGCAGTTATACCAGCGTGGAGGGGGCCAACGTCCTGACTTTC TRBV5-4 - TRBJ2-6 once
CASSWGLAAVYNEQFF TGTGCCAGCAGCTGGGGACTAGCGGCTGTGTACAATGAGCAGTTCTTC TRBV5-6 TRBD2 TRBJ2-1 -
CASRRQELYGYTF TGTGCCAGCAGACGACAGGAGCTCTATGGCTACACCTTC TRBV2 - TRBJ1-2 -
CASSPKGARTDTQYF TGTGCCAGCAGCCCGAAGGGGGCGAGAACAGATACGCAGTATTTT TRBV5-6 TRBD1 TRBJ2-3 -
CASTHEGQGPTGELFF TGTGCCAGCACCCACGAGGGACAGGGCCCCACCGGGGAGCTGTTTTTT TRBV6-6 TRBD1 TRBJ2-2 -
CASSQDRWVVGYTGELFF TGTGCCAGCAGCCAAGATCGGTGGGTGGTGGGCTACACCGGGGAGCTGTTTTTT TRBV5-4 - TRBJ2-2 -
CASSKVGSEYQETQYF TGTGCCAGCAGCAAAGTAGGCAGCGAATACCAAGAGACCCAGTACTTC TRBV21-1 - TRBJ2-5 -
CASSESIHPYGYTF TGTGCCAGCAGTGAATCCATCCATCCCTATGGCTACACCTTC TRBV25-1 - TRBJ1-2 -
CASSGADTSLNTEAFF TGTGCCAGCAGTGGGGCAGACACCAGTTTGAACACTGAAGCTTTCTTT TRBV6-1 - TRBJ1-1 -
CASSLNSASSYEQYF TGTGCCAGCAGTTTAAACAGTGCCAGCTCCTACGAGCAGTACTTC TRBV27 - TRBJ2-7 -
CASTQGPPSYGYTF TGTGCCAGCACTCAGGGGCCCCCATCCTATGGCTACACCTTC TRBV2 - TRBJ1-2 -